One sample yielded the 5 T cell receptor beta chains listed below, sequenced in a study of T cells after yellow fever vaccination. A single record per CDR3 protein comes from TCRdb applying MiXCR to the 5' RACE reads. The sample shows 450,000 to 550,000 distinct CDR3 sequences, under 25% of them seen only once. The material sequenced was PBMCs, taken 15 days after the yellow fever booster vaccination. The receptors come from a man younger than 45 who received the YFV17D yellow fever vaccine.

This CDR3 is CASSISSGLSYEQYF. CDR3 coding DNA: TGTGCCAGCAGCATTTCTAGCGGGCTCTCCTACGAGCAGTACTTC. This sequence joins TRBV9 and TRBJ2-7, with TRBD2 matching 8 bases. The CDR3 contains 15 residues. Germline V lookup: CDR1 SGDLS, CDR2 YYNGEE. Trimming took 4 bases from V and 0 from J; bases not matched to a gene: 6. The full variable domain, rest sourced from reference TRBV9 and TRBJ2-7, is DSGVTQTPKHLITATGQRVTLRCSPRSGDLSVYWYQQSLDQGLQFLIQYYNGEERAKGNILERFSAQQFPDLHSELNLSSLELGDSALYFCASSISSGLSYEQYFGPGTRLTVT.

The sample holds a few counts of this clonotype. The rearrangement links TRBV5-1 to TRBJ2-7; D not resolved. This CDR3 region has 14 residues. Trimming removed 0 bases at V and 2 bases at J, with 9 bases between. Germline V gene lookup returns CDR1 SGHRS and CDR2 YFSETQ. This CDR3 is CASSLGTWAYEQYF. The CDR3 DNA sequence: TGCGCCAGCAGCTTGGGGACCTGGGCCTACGAGCAGTACTTC.

The table lists this clonotype with a few counts. The chain recombines TRBV6-5 with TRBJ2-2; 7 bases map to TRBD2. The germline gives CDR1 MNHEY, CDR2 SVGAGI. J was trimmed by 3 bases and V by 8 bases; bases with no gene match: 3. There are 13 residues in the CDR3. CDR3 sequence: CASWEGYTGELFF. CDR3 nucleotide sequence: TGTGCCAGCTGGGAGGGGTACACCGGGGAGCTGTTTTTT.

The chain joins TRBV24-1 to TRBJ2-1; TRBD1 might be the D (6 bases). This CDR3 has 16 amino acids. The germline V gene encodes CDR1 KGHDR and CDR2 SFDVKD. The V and J ends lost 1 base and 4 bases respectively, with 13 bases between them. The CDR3 is CATSDFEGGRYNEQFF. In DNA, the CDR3 is TGTGCCACCAGTGATTTCGAAGGGGGAAGGTACAATGAGCAGTTCTTC.

The rearrangement uses TRBV6-5 and TRBJ2-2, with TRBD1 matching 9 bases. The CDR3 contains 17 residues. Trimming at V came to 6 bases and at J to 4 bases, leaving 12 bases not matched to a gene. The germline V gene encodes CDR1 MNHEY and CDR2 SVGAGI. The chain's CDR3 is CASRKTRDRARTGELFF. Here the CDR3 DNA reads TGTGCCAGCAGAAAAACCCGGGACAGGGCCCGCACCGGGGAGCTGTTTTTT.